Below are 15 T cell receptor beta chains sequenced from a single sample in a study of somatic mutations in cytotoxic T cells in rheumatoid arthritis. Method: immunoSEQ multiplex PCR; TCRdb's copy keeps in-frame clones and lacks some. The profile covers roughly 11,000 clones, with 70% to 85% appearing a single time and 11% taken by the ten largest. The sequenced sample consisted of CD8+ T cells sorted from blood. These receptors were taken from a woman between 40 and 50 years old in good health.

The DNA of the CDR3 is TGTGCCAGCAGTTTCCGGGTTATGGACTATGGCTACACCTTC. This translates into CASSFRVMDYGYTF. This chain uses TRBV28 with TRBJ1-2; D uncertain. The CDR3 totals 14 residues. V was clipped by 3 bases and J by 3 bases, with 11 bases between them. Germline V gene data show CDR1 as MDHEN and CDR2 as SYDVKM.

V gene TRBV6-5 combines with J gene TRBJ1-1; no definite D call. The CDR3 is 13 residues long. Germline CDR1 reads MNHEY; CDR2 reads SVGAGI. Trimming took off 3 bases at V and 3 bases at J, with 8 bases between the two ends. The CDR3 reads CASSYLVYTEAFF. The CDR3 DNA reads as TGTGCCAGCAGTTATCTGGTCTACACTGAAGCTTTCTTT.

The V call is TRBV6-1, the J call TRBJ2-3; possibly TRBD2 for D (6 bases). The CDR3 loop spans 15 amino acids. With 4 bases removed from V and 0 bases from J, the gap between germline ends came to 11 bases. Per the germline V gene, CDR1 is MNHNS and CDR2 is SASEGT. CDR3 amino acids: CASSVVGTSTDTQYF. Here the CDR3 DNA reads TGTGCCAGCAGTGTAGTCGGGACTAGCACAGATACGCAGTATTTT.

This clone was counted only a few times. This chain connects TRBV2 to TRBJ1-1; possibly TRBD1 for D (6 bases). The germline V gene encodes CDR1 SNHLY and CDR2 FYNNEI. V dropped 3 bases and J dropped 3 bases, with 8 bases sitting between them. CDR3 size: 13 residues. The CDR3 coding sequence is TGTGCCAGCAGTGATTACAGGGACACTGAAGCTTTCTTT. It translates to CASSDYRDTEAFF.

This clone was found a few times. CDR3 region: CASSDRGPGNTIYF. CDR3 coding DNA: TGTGCCAGCAGTGATCGGGGGCCTGGAAACACCATATATTTT. The gene calls are TRBV25-1 and TRBJ1-3, with D maybe TRBD1 (6 bases). Trimming took off 3 bases at V and 2 bases at J, with 8 bases between the two ends. This CDR3 comprises 14 residues. Germline CDR1 reads MGHDK; CDR2 reads SYGVNS.

There are a few counts of this clone. V is TRBV7-9 and J is TRBJ2-7; D may correspond to TRBD1 or TRBD2 (5 bases each). V dropped 7 bases and J dropped 5 bases, with 18 bases sitting between them. The CDR3 loop spans 14 amino acids. Germline CDR1 SEHNR, CDR2 FQNEAQ (reference sequence). The DNA of the CDR3 is TGTGCCAGCATACCCCAAACAGGAGGAGACGAGCAGTACTTC. This sequence encodes CASIPQTGGDEQYF.

The V gene is TRBV18, the J gene TRBJ2-1, with TRBD2 identical over 14 bases. The CDR3 runs 16 residues. Trimming took 3 bases from V and 9 from J; bases not matched to a gene: 7. Germline CDR1 reads KGHSH; CDR2 reads LQKENI. The DNA of the CDR3 is TGTGCCAGCTCACCGGGACTAGCGGGGGAGACGGGTGAGCAGTTCTTC. Encoded protein: CASSPGLAGETGEQFF.

This chain joins TRBV4-3 and TRBJ2-5, with 10 positions matching TRBD2. The V and J ends lost 0 bases and 11 bases, in that order; junction bases with no gene match: 12. Germline V gene lookup returns CDR1 LGHNA and CDR2 YSLEER. This CDR3 contains 16 residues. For the CDR3, the DNA is TGCGCCAGCAGCCAAGATAGAGCGGGAGGGCCGTGGGAGCAGTACTTC. This encodes CASSQDRAGGPWEQYF.

This chain's CDR3 is CASRETSGREETQYF. The CDR3 nucleotides are TGTGCCAGCAGGGAAACTAGCGGGAGGGAAGAGACCCAGTACTTC. V gene TRBV6-5 combines with J gene TRBJ2-5; the match to TRBD2 covers 13 bases. CDR1 is MNHEY, CDR2 SVGAGI, per germline. The V segment lost 6 bases and the J segment 3 bases; nucleotides outside the gene matches: 4. The CDR3 runs 15 residues.

This clone was observed a few times. The V gene is TRBV19, the J gene TRBJ1-4; D possibly corresponds to TRBD1 (6 bases). The CDR3 length is 15 residues. CDR1 LNHDA and CDR2 SQIVND come from the germline V gene (reference sequence). Trimming removed 7 bases from V and 6 bases from J, with 18 bases in between. CDR3 amino acids: CASTSLPDSHEKLFF. DNA of the CDR3: TGTGCCAGTACCTCCCTTCCGGACAGTCATGAAAAACTGTTTTTT.

The chain is built from TRBV30 and TRBJ2-5; 7 positions agree with TRBD2. Germline V gives CDR1 GTSNPN, CDR2 SVGIG (reference sequence). The ends lost 2 bases at V and 11 bases at J; junction bases unmatched: 14. This CDR3 is 14 amino acids long. CDR3 sequence (DNA): TGTGCCTGGAGTTTAGACAACTTAGGGAGGGAGCAGTACTTC. Its translation is CAWSLDNLGREQYF.

This clone was seen a few times. V gene TRBV13 combines with J gene TRBJ1-1, with D hard to call. CDR1 and CDR2 from the germline V gene are PRHDT and FYEKMQ (reference sequence). CDR3 size: 11 residues. The V gene lost 8 bases and the J gene lost 1 base, with 5 bases spanning the gap. This CDR3 reads CASQKNTEAFF. The CDR3 DNA is TGTGCCAGCCAGAAGAACACTGAAGCTTTCTTT.

The chain couples TRBV29-1 to TRBJ2-3; possibly TRBD1 for D (7 bases). The CDR3 spans 14 residues. Trimming took 0 bases from V and 8 from J, leaving 15 bases between them. From germline, CDR1 is SQVTM and CDR2 ANQGSEA. CDR3 protein: CSVEDRGAFGTQYF. CDR3 bases: TGCAGCGTTGAAGACAGGGGGGCCTTCGGTACGCAGTATTTT.

In this sample, this clone turned up a few times. The chain combines TRBV4-1 with TRBJ1-6; 7 bases align to TRBD1. The CDR3 contains 14 residues. Germline lookup yields CDR1 MGHRA and CDR2 YSYEKL. V trimming: 7 bases; J trimming: 10 bases; junction bases outside the gene matches: 10. CDR3 nucleotides: TGCGCCAGCACCTTAGGGACAGTCGGGTCACCCCTCCACTTT. This encodes CASTLGTVGSPLHF.

This clone was seen more than once but under ten times. V is TRBV7-2 and J is TRBJ1-2, with D unclear. The germline V gene has CDR1 SGHTA and CDR2 FQGNSA. The V end lost 2 bases, the J end lost 0 bases, and 7 bases lay between the germline ends. This CDR3 is built from 14 residues. CDR3 nucleotide sequence: TGTGCCAGCAGCTTATCCGGTACTAACTATGGCTACACCTTC. Translation gives CASSLSGTNYGYTF.